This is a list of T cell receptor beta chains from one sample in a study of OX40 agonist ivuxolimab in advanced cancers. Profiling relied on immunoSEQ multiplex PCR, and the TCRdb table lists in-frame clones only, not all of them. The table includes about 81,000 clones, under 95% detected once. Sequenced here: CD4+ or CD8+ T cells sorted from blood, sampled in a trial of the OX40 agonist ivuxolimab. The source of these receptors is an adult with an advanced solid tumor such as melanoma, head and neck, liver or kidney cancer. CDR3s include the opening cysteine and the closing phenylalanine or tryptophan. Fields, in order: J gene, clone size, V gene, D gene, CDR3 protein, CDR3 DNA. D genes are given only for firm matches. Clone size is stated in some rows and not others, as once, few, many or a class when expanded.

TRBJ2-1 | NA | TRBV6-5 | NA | CASSYLWSRRFF | TGTGCCAGCAGTTACTTGTGGTCTAGGAGGTTCTTC
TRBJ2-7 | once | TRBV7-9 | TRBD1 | CASSFRPGQGNHEQYF | TGTGCCAGCAGCTTCCGGCCGGGACAGGGGAACCACGAGCAGTACTTC
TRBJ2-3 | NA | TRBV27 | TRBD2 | CASSFGLAGDTDTQYF | TGTGCCAGCAGTTTCGGACTAGCGGGGGACACAGATACGCAGTATTTT
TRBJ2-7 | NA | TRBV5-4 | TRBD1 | CASSFDRGREQYF | TGTGCCAGCAGCTTCGACAGGGGCCGCGAGCAGTACTTC
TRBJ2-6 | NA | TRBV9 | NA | CASSAPVDSGANVLTF | TGTGCCAGCAGCGCACCGGTGGACTCTGGGGCCAACGTCCTGACTTTC
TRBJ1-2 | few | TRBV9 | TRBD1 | CASSGYRGPTLANYGYTF | TGTGCCAGCAGCGGGTACAGGGGGCCTACACTAGCTAACTATGGCTACACCTTC
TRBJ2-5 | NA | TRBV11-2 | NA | CASSLGGGQNRETQYF | TGTGCCAGCAGCTTAGGGGGAGGACAGAATCGTGAGACCCAGTACTTC
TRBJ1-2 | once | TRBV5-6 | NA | CASSPARRGIDYGYTF | TGTGCCAGCAGCCCCGCGAGAAGGGGGATTGACTATGGCTACACCTTC
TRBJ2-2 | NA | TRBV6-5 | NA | CASSSLNGWTGELFF | TGTGCCAGCAGTTCCTTGAATGGGTGGACCGGGGAGCTGTTTTTT
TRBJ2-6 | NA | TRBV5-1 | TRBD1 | CASSLADRGYQAGANVLTF | TGCGCCAGCAGCTTGGCGGACAGGGGCTACCAGGCTGGGGCCAACGTCCTGACTTTC
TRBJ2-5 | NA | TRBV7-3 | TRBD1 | CASSPRGTGTRETQYF | TGTGCCAGCAGCCCCCGCGGGACAGGGACGAGGGAGACCCAGTACTTC
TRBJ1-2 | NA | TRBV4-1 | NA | CASSQVEESPNYGYTF | TGCGCCAGCAGCCAAGTGGAAGAATCTCCTAACTATGGCTACACCTTC
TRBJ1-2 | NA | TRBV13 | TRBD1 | CASSRRDRGWGGYTF | TGTGCCAGCAGCCGCCGAGACAGGGGATGGGGCGGCTACACCTTC
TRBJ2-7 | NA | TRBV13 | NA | CASSRTVYGVNEQYF | TGTGCCAGCAGCAGAACCGTATACGGGGTTAACGAGCAGTACTTC
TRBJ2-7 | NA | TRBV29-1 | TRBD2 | CSVLREGLSYEQYF | TGCAGCGTTTTGCGGGAGGGCCTCTCCTACGAGCAGTACTTC
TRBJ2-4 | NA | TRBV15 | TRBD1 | CATSRPRQGANIQYF | TGTGCCACCAGCAGACCCAGACAGGGGGCTAACATTCAGTACTTC
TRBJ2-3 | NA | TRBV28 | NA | CASRSTADTQYF | TGTGCCAGCAGGTCGACTGCGGATACGCAGTATTTT
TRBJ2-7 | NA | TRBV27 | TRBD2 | CASRPGTSGRINEQYF | TGTGCCAGCCGTCCCGGGACTAGCGGGAGGATAAACGAGCAGTACTTC
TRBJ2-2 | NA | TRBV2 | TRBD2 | CASGGDYGNTGELFF | TGTGCCAGCGGCGGGGACTACGGGAACACCGGGGAGCTGTTTTTT
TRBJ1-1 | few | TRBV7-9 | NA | CASSFPGHTEAFF | TGTGCCAGCAGCTTCCCAGGGCACACTGAAGCTTTCTTT
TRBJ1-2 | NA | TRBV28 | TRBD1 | CASSLRDRGDKGYGYTF | TGTGCCAGCAGTTTGAGGGACAGGGGTGATAAAGGCTATGGCTACACCTTC
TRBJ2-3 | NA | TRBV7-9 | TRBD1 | CASSPRDRGTDTQYF | TGTGCCAGCAGCCCCAGAGACAGGGGGACAGATACGCAGTATTTT
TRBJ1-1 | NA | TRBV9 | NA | CASSVSLGQNTEAFF | TGTGCCAGCAGCGTTAGTTTAGGGCAGAACACTGAAGCTTTCTTT
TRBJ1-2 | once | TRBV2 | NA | CARRIGPNYGYTF | TGTGCCAGAAGAATTGGACCGAACTATGGCTACACCTTC
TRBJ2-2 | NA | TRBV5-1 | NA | CASSLGPAPDTGELFF | TGCGCCAGCAGCCTTGGACCAGCCCCCGACACCGGGGAGCTGTTTTTT
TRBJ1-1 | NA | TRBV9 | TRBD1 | CASKPTGVMNTEAFF | TGTGCCAGCAAACCTACAGGGGTAATGAACACTGAAGCTTTCTTT
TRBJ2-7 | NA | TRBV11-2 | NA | CASSPKTGFYEQYF | TGTGCCAGCAGCCCAAAGACAGGTTTCTACGAGCAGTACTTC
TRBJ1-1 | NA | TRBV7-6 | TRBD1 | CASSPGTGDKDTEAFF | TGTGCCAGCAGCCCCGGGACAGGGGATAAGGACACTGAAGCTTTCTTT
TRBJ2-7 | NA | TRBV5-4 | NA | CASSLARTSYEQYF | TGTGCCAGCAGCTTGGCCCGTACGTCCTACGAGCAGTACTTC
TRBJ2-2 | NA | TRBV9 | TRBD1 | CASSVTGQGDTGELFF | TGTGCCAGCAGCGTAACCGGGCAGGGGGACACCGGGGAGCTGTTTTTT
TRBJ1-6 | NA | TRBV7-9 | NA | CASSPDWSSYNSPLHF | TGTGCCAGCAGCCCAGACTGGAGCTCCTATAATTCACCCCTCCACTTT
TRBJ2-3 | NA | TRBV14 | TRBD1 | CASSHVDRGDTDTQYF | TGTGCCAGCAGCCACGTTGACAGGGGAGACACAGATACGCAGTATTTT
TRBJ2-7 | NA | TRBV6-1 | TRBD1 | CASSTRGIDEQYF | TGTGCCAGCAGTACCAGGGGGATAGACGAGCAGTACTTC
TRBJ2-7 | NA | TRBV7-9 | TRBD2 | CASSPGGRRSYEQYF | TGTGCCAGCAGTCCCGGGGGGAGGCGCTCCTACGAGCAGTACTTC
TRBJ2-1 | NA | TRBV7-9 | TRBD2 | CASSSTEGREGKEQFF | TGTGCCAGCAGCTCCACAGAGGGGCGGGAGGGAAAGGAGCAGTTCTTC
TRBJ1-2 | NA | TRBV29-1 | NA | CSARTEYGYTF | TGCAGCGCCAGGACAGAATATGGCTACACCTTC
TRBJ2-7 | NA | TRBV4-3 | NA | CASSQERGRSYEQYF | TGCGCCAGCAGCCAAGAAAGGGGCAGATCCTACGAGCAGTACTTC
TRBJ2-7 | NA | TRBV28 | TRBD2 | CASSSPRDTSAMPYEQYF | TGTGCCAGCAGTTCACCGCGAGATACTAGCGCAATGCCCTACGAGCAGTACTTC
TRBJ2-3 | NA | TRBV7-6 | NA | CASSTALASTDTQYF | TGTGCCAGCAGCACAGCGCTAGCTAGCACAGATACGCAGTATTTT
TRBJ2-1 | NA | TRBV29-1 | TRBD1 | CSVDKGAVYNGQFF | TGCAGCGTTGATAAGGGGGCGGTCTACAATGGGCAGTTCTTC
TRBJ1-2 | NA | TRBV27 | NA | CASSLPGLGYTF | TGTGCCAGCAGTTTACCGGGACTGGGCTACACCTTC
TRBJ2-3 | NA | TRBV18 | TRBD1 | CASSPLDRVDTQYF | TGTGCCAGCTCACCCCTCGACAGGGTTGATACGCAGTATTTT
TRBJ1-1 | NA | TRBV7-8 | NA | CASSLDAGWHTEAFF | TGTGCCAGCAGCTTAGATGCAGGGTGGCACACTGAAGCTTTCTTT
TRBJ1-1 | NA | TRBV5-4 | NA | CASSLWGGTEAFF | TGTGCCAGCAGCTTGTGGGGTGGGACTGAAGCTTTCTTT
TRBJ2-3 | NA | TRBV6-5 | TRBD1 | CASSSTGGLTDTQYF | TGTGCCAGCAGTTCGACAGGGGGCCTTACAGATACGCAGTATTTT
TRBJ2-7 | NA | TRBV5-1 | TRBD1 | CASSPLQGEHYEQYF | TGCGCCAGCAGCCCTCTACAGGGGGAGCACTACGAGCAGTACTTC
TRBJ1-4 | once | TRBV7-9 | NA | CASTQNRAEKLFF | TGTGCCAGCACGCAGAACCGCGCCGAAAAACTGTTTTTT
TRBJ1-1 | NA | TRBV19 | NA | CASRNGETEAFF | TGTGCCAGTAGAAATGGGGAAACTGAAGCTTTCTTT
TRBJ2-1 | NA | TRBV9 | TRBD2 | CASSVGDYKGHEQFF | TGTGCCAGCAGCGTAGGGGACTACAAGGGTCATGAGCAGTTCTTC
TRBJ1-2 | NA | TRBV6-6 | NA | CASADESGVGYTF | TGTGCCAGCGCCGATGAGAGCGGTGTTGGCTACACCTTC
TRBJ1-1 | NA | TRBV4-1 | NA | CASRPTGLNTEAFF | TGCGCCAGCAGACCGACAGGACTGAACACTGAAGCTTTCTTT
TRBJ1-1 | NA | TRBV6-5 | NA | CASSYSDNLEAFF | TGTGCCAGCAGTTACTCGGACAACCTTGAAGCTTTCTTT
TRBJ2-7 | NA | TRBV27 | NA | CASSFLGQIDEQYF | TGTGCCAGCAGTTTCCTCGGACAGATTGACGAGCAGTACTTC
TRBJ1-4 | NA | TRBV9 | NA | CASSVDDWGGEKLFF | TGTGCCAGCAGCGTAGATGATTGGGGGGGTGAAAAACTGTTTTTT
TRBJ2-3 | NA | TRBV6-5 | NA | CASWALTTTDTQYF | TGTGCCAGCTGGGCCCTGACTACTACAGATACGCAGTATTTT
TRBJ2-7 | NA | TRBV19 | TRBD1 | CASSPGQGVGYEQYF | TGTGCCAGTAGCCCCGGACAGGGAGTGGGATACGAGCAGTACTTC
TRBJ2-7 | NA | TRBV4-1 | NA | CASSQDSALYEQYF | TGCGCCAGCAGCCAAGATTCGGCTCTCTACGAGCAGTACTTC
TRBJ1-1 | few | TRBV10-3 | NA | CAIRTSMNTEAFF | TGTGCCATCAGGACAAGTATGAACACTGAAGCTTTCTTT